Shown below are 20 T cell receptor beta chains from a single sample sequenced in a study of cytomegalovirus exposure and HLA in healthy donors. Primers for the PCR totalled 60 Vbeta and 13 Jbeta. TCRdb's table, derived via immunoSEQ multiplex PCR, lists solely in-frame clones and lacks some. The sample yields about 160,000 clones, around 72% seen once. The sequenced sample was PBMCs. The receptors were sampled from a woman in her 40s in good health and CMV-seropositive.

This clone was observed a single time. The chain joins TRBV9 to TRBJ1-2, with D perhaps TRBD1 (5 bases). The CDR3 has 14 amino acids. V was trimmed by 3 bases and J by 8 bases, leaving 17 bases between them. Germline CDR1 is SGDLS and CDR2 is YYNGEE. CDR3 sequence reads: CASSARGEGMGYTF. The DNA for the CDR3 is TGTGCCAGCAGCGCCCGAGGGGAGGGTATGGGCTACACCTTC. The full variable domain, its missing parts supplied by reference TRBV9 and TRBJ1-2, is DSGVTQTPKHLITATGQRVTLRCSPRSGDLSVYWYQQSLDQGLQFLIQYYNGEERAKGNILERFSAQQFPDLHSELNLSSLELGDSALYFCASSARGEGMGYTFGSGTRLTVV.

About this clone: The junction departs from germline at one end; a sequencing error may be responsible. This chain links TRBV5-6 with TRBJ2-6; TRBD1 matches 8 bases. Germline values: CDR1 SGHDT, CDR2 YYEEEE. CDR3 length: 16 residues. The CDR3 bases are TGTGCCAGCAGCACGGGACAGGCCTTTGGGGCCAACGGCCTGACTTTC. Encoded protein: CASSTGQAFGANGLTF.

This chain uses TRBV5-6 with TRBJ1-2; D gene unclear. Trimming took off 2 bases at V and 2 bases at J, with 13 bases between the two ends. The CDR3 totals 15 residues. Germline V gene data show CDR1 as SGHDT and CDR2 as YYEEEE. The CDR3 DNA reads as TGTGCCAGCAGCTTTCTTACCGACGGGAACTATGGCTACACCTTC. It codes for CASSFLTDGNYGYTF.

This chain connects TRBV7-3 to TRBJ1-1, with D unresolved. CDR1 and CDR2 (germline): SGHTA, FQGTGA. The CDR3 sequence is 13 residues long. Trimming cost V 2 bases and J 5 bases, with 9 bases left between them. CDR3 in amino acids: CASSLSRMTEAFF. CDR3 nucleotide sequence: TGTGCCAGCAGCTTATCCAGGATGACTGAAGCTTTCTTT.

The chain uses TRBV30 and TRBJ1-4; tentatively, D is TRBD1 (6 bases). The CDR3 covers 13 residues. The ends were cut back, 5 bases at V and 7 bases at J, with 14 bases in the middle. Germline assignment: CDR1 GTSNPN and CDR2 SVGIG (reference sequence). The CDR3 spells CAWGRGRGEKLFF. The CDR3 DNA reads TGTGCCTGGGGCAGGGGTCGTGGTGAAAAACTGTTTTTT. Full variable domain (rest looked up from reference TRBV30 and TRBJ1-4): SQTIHQWPATLVQPVGSPLSLECTVEGTSNPNLYWYRQAAGRGLQLLFYSVGIGQISSEVPQNLSASRPQDRQFILSSKKLLLSDSGFYLCAWGRGRGEKLFFGSGTQLSVL.

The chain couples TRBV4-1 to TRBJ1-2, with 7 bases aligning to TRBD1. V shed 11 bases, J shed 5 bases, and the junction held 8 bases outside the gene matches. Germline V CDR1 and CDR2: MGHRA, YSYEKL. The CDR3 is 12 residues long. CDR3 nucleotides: TGCGCCTCTTCGGACAGGAATTATGGCTACACCTTC. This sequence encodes CASSDRNYGYTF.

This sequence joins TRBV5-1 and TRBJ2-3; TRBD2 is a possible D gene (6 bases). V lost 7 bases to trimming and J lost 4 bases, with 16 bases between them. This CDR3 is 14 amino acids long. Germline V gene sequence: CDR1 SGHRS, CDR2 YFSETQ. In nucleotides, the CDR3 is TGCGCCAGCGCCCCCACACCGGGGGCAGATACGCAGTATTTT. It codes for CASAPTPGADTQYF.

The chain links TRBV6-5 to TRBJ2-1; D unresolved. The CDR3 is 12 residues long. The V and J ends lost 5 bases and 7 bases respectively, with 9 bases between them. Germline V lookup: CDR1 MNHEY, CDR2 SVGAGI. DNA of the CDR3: TGTGCCAGCAGTCCCCCCGGGAATGAGCAGTTCTTC. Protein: CASSPPGNEQFF.

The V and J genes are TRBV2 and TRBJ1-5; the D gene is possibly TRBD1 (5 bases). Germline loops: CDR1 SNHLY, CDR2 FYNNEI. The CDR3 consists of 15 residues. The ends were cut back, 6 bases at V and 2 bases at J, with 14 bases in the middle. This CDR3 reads CASSRDRAGNQPQHF. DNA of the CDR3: TGTGCCAGCAGCCGTGACAGAGCCGGCAATCAGCCCCAGCATTTT.

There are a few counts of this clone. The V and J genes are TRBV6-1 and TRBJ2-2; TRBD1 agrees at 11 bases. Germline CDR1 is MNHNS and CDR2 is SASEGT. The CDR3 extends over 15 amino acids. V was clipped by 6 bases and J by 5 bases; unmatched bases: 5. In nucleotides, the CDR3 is TGTGCCAGCAGCTTGGGGACAGGGGGGACCGGGGAGCTGTTTTTT. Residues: CASSLGTGGTGELFF.

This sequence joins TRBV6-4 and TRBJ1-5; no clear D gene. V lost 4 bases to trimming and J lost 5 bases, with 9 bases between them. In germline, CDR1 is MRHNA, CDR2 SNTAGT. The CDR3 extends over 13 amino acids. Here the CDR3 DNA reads TGTGCCAGCAGTGCCGAGGGAGATCAGCCCCAGCATTTT. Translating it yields CASSAEGDQPQHF.

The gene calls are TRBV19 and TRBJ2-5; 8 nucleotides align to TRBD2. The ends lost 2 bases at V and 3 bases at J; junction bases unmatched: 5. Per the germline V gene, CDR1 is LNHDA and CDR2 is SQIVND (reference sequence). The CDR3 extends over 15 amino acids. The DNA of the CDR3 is TGTGCCAGTAGTATAAGGCGGGGGGCCGAAGAGACCCAGTACTTC. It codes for CASSIRRGAEETQYF.

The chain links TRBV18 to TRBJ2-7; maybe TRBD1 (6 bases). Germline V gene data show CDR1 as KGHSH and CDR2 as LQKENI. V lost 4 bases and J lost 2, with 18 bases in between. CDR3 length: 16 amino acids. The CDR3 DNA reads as TGTGCCAGCTCACAAAAATCCGGGACAAAGACCTACGAGCAGTACTTC. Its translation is CASSQKSGTKTYEQYF.

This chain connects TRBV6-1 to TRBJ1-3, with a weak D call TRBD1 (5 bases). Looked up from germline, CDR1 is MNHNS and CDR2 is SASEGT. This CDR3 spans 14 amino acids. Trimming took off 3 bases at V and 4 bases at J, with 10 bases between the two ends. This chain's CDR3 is CASSDGGLGNTIYF. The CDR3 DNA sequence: TGTGCCAGCAGTGATGGGGGGTTGGGAAACACCATATATTTT.

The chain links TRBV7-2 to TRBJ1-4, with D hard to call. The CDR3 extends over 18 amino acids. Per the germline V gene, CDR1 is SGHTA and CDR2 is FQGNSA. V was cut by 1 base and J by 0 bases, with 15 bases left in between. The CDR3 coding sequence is TGTGCCAGCAGCTTAGTTGGAGGTGCCGGTGCAACTAATGAAAAACTGTTTTTT. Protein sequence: CASSLVGGAGATNEKLFF.

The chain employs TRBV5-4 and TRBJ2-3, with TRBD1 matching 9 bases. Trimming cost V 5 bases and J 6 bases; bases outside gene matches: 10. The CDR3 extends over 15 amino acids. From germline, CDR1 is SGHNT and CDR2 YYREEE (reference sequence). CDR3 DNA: TGTGCCAGCAGTTACAGCCGGGACAGGGCCGATACGCAGTATTTT. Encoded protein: CASSYSRDRADTQYF.

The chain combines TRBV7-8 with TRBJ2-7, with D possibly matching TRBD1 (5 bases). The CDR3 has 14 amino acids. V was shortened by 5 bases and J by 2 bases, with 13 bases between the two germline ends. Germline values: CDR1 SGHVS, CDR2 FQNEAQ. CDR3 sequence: CASSRRTPPYEQYF. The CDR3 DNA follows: TGTGCCAGCAGCCGCCGGACACCTCCCTACGAGCAGTACTTC. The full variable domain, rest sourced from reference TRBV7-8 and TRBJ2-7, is GAGVSQSPRYKVAKRGQDVALRCDPISGHVSLFWYQQALGQGPEFLTYFQNEAQLDKSGLPSDRFFAERPEGSVSTLKIQRTQQEDSAVYLCASSRRTPPYEQYFGPGTRLTVT.

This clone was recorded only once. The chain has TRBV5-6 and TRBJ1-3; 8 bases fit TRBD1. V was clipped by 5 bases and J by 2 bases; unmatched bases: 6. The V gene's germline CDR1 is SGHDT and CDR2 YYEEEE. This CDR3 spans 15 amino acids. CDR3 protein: CASRPTGGAGNTIYF. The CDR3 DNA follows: TGTGCCAGCAGGCCAACAGGGGGAGCTGGAAACACCATATATTTT.

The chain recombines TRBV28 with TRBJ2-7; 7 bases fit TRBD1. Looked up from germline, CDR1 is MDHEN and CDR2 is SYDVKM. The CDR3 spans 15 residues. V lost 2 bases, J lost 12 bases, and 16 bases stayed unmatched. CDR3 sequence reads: CASSLPKDRAGYPYF. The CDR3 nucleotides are TGTGCCAGCAGTTTACCCAAAGACAGGGCCGGGTATCCGTACTTC.

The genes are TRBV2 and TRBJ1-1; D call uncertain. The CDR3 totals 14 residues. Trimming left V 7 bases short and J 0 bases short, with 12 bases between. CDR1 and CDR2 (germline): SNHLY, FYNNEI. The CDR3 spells CASNRGSLNTEAFF. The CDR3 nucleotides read TGTGCCAGCAACCGGGGAAGCCTGAACACTGAAGCTTTCTTT.